These T cell receptor beta chains were read from a single sample in a study of shared clonotypes between healthy human individuals. The protocol was immunoSEQ multiplex PCR, while the TCRdb copy is restricted to in-frame clones and leaves out a portion. This table has 500,000 to 550,000 clones, roughly 95% appearing once. Source material: naive CD4+ T cells sorted from blood. These receptors were taken from a woman aged 30 to 39 in good health. Each CDR3 is given with its conserved first and last residue. The order of the fields is J gene, V gene, clone size, CDR3 length, D gene, CDR3 DNA, CDR3 protein. D genes are given only for firm matches. Expanded clones are given a class, and other clones once, few, many or no size at all.

>TRBJ2-7|TRBV19|NA|14|TRBD2
TGTGCCAGTAGTATATCTAGCGGGAGAAGTGAGCAGTACTTC
CASSISSGRSEQYF
>TRBJ2-7|TRBV27|NA|16|TRBD1
TGTGCCAGCAGTTCTCGGTCGACAGGGGGCTTCTACGAGCAGTACTTC
CASSSRSTGGFYEQYF
>TRBJ1-1|TRBV29-1|NA|13|NA
TGCAGCGTTGTGCGACCATTGAACACTGAAGCTTTCTTT
CSVVRPLNTEAFF
>TRBJ2-4|TRBV27|NA|15|NA
TGTGCCAGCAGTTTTCTTCAGGGGGGTGTGCACATTCAGTACTTC
CASSFLQGGVHIQYF
>TRBJ1-3|TRBV5-1|once|16|NA
TGCGCCAGCAGCTTGGCCCCCCAGGGTGCTGGAAACACCATATATTTT
CASSLAPQGAGNTIYF
>TRBJ2-3|TRBV14|NA|18|NA
TGTGCCAGCAGCCAAGATTGGATAGCGTGGGGTAGCACAGATACGCAGTATTTT
CASSQDWIAWGSTDTQYF
>TRBJ2-7|TRBV27|NA|16|TRBD2
TGTGCCAGCAGTCCCCGGCTAGCGGGGAGCTCCTACGAGCAGTACTTC
CASSPRLAGSSYEQYF
>TRBJ1-2|TRBV29-1|few|10|NA
TGCAGCGCAGGCTGGGATGGCTACACCTTC
CSAGWDGYTF
>TRBJ1-1|TRBV2|NA|11|NA
TGTGCCAGCAGTGCGGGGTTTAAAGCTTTCTTT
CASSAGFKAFF
>TRBJ1-4|TRBV7-9|NA|14|NA
TGTGCCAGCAGCTTAGGACAGAGGAATGAAAAACTGTTTTTT
CASSLGQRNEKLFF
>TRBJ2-3|TRBV18|NA|17|TRBD2
TGTGCCAGCTCTCCTCTCAGATCTAGCGGGAAGGCAGATACGCAGTATTTT
CASSPLRSSGKADTQYF
>TRBJ2-7|TRBV4-1|NA|17|NA
TGCGCCAGCAGCCCATCCTCCCTTATCGGGAGCTCCTACGAGCAGTACTTC
CASSPSSLIGSSYEQYF
>TRBJ2-5|TRBV5-8|NA|13|NA
TGTGCCAGCAGCTCCTGGACAGAAGAGACCCAGTACTTC
CASSSWTEETQYF
>TRBJ2-5|TRBV21-1|NA|19|NA
TGTGCCAGCAGCTCAATGGCTAGCGGGAGAAAGAGGGCACAAGAGACCCAGTACTTC
CASSSMASGRKRAQETQYF
>TRBJ1-1|TRBV5-1|NA|15|NA
TGCGCCAGCAGCTCAGGAGGGGACTGGGGCACTGAAGCTTTCTTT
CASSSGGDWGTEAFF
>TRBJ2-7|TRBV30|NA|13|NA
TGTGCCTGGAGTTTAGACAGAAAGCACGAGCAGTACTTC
CAWSLDRKHEQYF
>TRBJ1-4|TRBV4-1|NA|18|NA
TGCGCCAGCAGCCAAGATCAATCCCGCCCCGCAACTAATGAAAAACTGTTTTTT
CASSQDQSRPATNEKLFF
>TRBJ1-2|TRBV19|NA|13|TRBD1
TGTGCCAGTAGTCCCGGGACAGGCTGTGGCTACACCTTC
CASSPGTGCGYTF
>TRBJ2-1|TRBV25-1|NA|16|TRBD2
TGTGCCAGCAGTCATAATAGCGGGAGGAGCTACAATGAGCAGTTCTTC
CASSHNSGRSYNEQFF
>TRBJ2-3|TRBV27|once|17|TRBD2
TGTGCCAGCAGTTTAACCGGGACTAGCAGATCCACAGATACGCAGTATTTT
CASSLTGTSRSTDTQYF
>TRBJ2-2|TRBV11-2|NA|12|NA
TGTGCCAGCAGCTTGGCGACCGGGGAGCTGTTTTTT
CASSLATGELFF
>TRBJ2-1|TRBV7-9|NA|16|NA
TGTGCCAGCAGCGGGGGTAGCGCACCCTCCTACAATGATCAGTTCTTC
CASSGGSAPSYNDQFF
>TRBJ2-1|TRBV5-1|once|14|TRBD1
TGCGCCAGCGGAAGGGACAGGGTAGTAAATGAGCAGTTCTTC
CASGRDRVVNEQFF
>TRBJ1-1|TRBV18|NA|16|TRBD1
TGTGCCAGCTCACCCCCCCGGGACAGGGGGAACACTGAAGCTTTCTTT
CASSPPRDRGNTEAFF
>TRBJ1-1|TRBV29-1|once|13|NA
TGCAGCGTGGAGACAAGAATGAACACTGAAGCTTTCTTT
CSVETRMNTEAFF
>TRBJ2-1|TRBV6-5|once|16|NA
TGTGCCAGCAGTTTCACTTGGGAGAGCTCCTACAATGAGCAGTTCTTC
CASSFTWESSYNEQFF
>TRBJ1-1|TRBV9|NA|12|NA
TGTGCCAGCAGCTTAGGGAGCACTGAAGCTTTCTTT
CASSLGSTEAFF
>TRBJ2-2|TRBV10-3|NA|12|NA
TGTGCCATCACCCACACGGGCGGGGAGCTGTTTTTT
CAITHTGGELFF
>TRBJ1-1|TRBV12-5|NA|15|NA
TGTGCTAGTGGTTTAGACACCCGGGGGGAAACTGAAGCTTTCTTT
CASGLDTRGETEAFF
>TRBJ1-5|TRBV19|NA|16|NA
TGTGCCAGTAGTACCGGACAGCCTTATAGCAATCAGCCCCAGCATTTT
CASSTGQPYSNQPQHF
>TRBJ2-7|TRBV5-1|NA|13|TRBD1
TGCGCCAGCTACAGGAGCCAGGGGGACGAGCAGTACTTC
CASYRSQGDEQYF
>TRBJ1-2|TRBV11-2|NA|17|NA
TGTGCCAGCAGCTCCAGGCAGGGTGGACTCCCCCGAGGAGGCTACACCTTC
CASSSRQGGLPRGGYTF
>TRBJ1-1|TRBV27|once|20|NA
TGTGCCAGCAGTCCAATACCCCAGTTCGACAGCCGAACTATGAACACTGAAGCTTTCTTT
CASSPIPQFDSRTMNTEAFF
>TRBJ2-2|TRBV10-1|NA|17|NA
TGCGCCAGCAGTGAGTCGCACAGCTTTCGAGATACCGGGGAGCTGTTTTTT
CASSESHSFRDTGELFF
>TRBJ1-5|TRBV6-1|once|21|TRBD1
TGTGCCAGCAGTGAATTAGAGGGGACAGGATATCTTTCCGGCCTTTATCAGCCCCAGCATTTT
CASSELEGTGYLSGLYQPQHF
>TRBJ2-7|TRBV28|NA|17|NA
TGTGCCAGCAGTTTAAGGTATCGGGGGAAGGGGTTTTACGAGCAGTACTTC
CASSLRYRGKGFYEQYF
>TRBJ2-1|TRBV19|once|14|TRBD1
TGTGCCAGTAGTCCAGGGGGCTCCTACAATGAGCAGTTCTTC
CASSPGGSYNEQFF
>TRBJ1-6|TRBV6-5|once|12|NA
TGTGCCAGCAGTTACGGAGATTCACCCCTCCACTTT
CASSYGDSPLHF
>TRBJ2-5|TRBV14|NA|14|NA
TGTGCCAGCAGCCATGGGTACTTCCAAGAGACCCAGTACTTC
CASSHGYFQETQYF
>TRBJ2-7|TRBV5-4|NA|11|NA
TGTGCCAGCAGTTCCGGTTACGAGCAGTACTTC
CASSSGYEQYF
>TRBJ2-7|TRBV11-2|NA|17|NA
TGTGCCAGCAGCCCCCGCAGCGCCATCGATCGTCTGGGCGAGCAGTACTTC
CASSPRSAIDRLGEQYF
>TRBJ2-1|TRBV6-1|NA|14|NA
TGTGCCAGCAGTGGGGGAACAGTCTACAATGAGCAGTTCTTC
CASSGGTVYNEQFF
>TRBJ1-4|TRBV18|NA|14|TRBD1
TGTGCCAGCTCACCAGCGAGGGGGCCCGAAAAACTGTTTTTT
CASSPARGPEKLFF
>TRBJ2-7|TRBV7-8|NA|13|NA
TGTGCCAGCAGCTTAGTTGGGTACGACGAGCAGTACTTC
CASSLVGYDEQYF
>TRBJ1-4|TRBV30|NA|15|NA
TGTGCCTGGCGATATTCATCATCCCCCTTAGGAAAACTGTTTTTT
CAWRYSSSPLGKLFF